This passage covers 20 T cell receptor beta chains from one sample sequenced in a study of T cells in Graves' hyperthyroidism and ophthalmopathy (dated by TCRdb to about 2019). The receptor library was made with multiplex PCR. Reads for this sample came from an Illumina HiSeq 2000. Amplification of TCR beta CDR3 regions was carried out from RNA transcripts. A first-round RT-PCR of the TCR CDR3 used the HTBI primer set with the Qiagen OneStep RT-PCR kit. TCRdb took the public reads, trimmed them with fastp at Q25, ran MiXCR for clone calling and kept in-frame beta chains. Rows are unified per CDR3 protein, each entry keeping the most common DNA and genes. The sample includes roughly 500,000 distinct CDR3 sequences, with about 46% observed a single time. The top ten clonotypes cover about 40% of the sample. The sequencing input was peripheral blood or thyroid tissue (not recorded which). The source is an adult woman with Graves' disease, either hyperthyroidism or ophthalmopathy (not recorded which).

Ten or more counts support this clonotype. The genes are TRBV7-8 and TRBJ1-2; maybe TRBD1 (6 bases). Trimming cost V 5 bases and J 8 bases, with 18 bases left between them. This CDR3 spans 14 amino acids. CDR1 is SGHVS, CDR2 FQNEAQ, per germline. The CDR3: CASSRAAGVMGYTF. CDR3 sequence (DNA): TGTGCCAGCAGCCGCGCGGCAGGGGTAATGGGCTACACCTTC.

The rearrangement uses TRBV9 and TRBJ2-7; 7 positions match TRBD1. CDR1 SGDLS and CDR2 YYNGEE come from the germline V gene. The trim removed 2 bases at V and 6 bases at J, leaving 5 bases unmatched. The CDR3 spans 13 residues. The CDR3, as DNA: TGTGCCAGCAGCGTCGGACAGGTGGGCGAGCAGTACTTC. Protein: CASSVGQVGEQYF.

This rearrangement joins TRBV25-1 to TRBJ1-6; possibly TRBD1 for D (5 bases). The CDR3 totals 15 residues. V lost 6 bases and J 8 bases, leaving 17 bases between the germline ends. CDR1 and CDR2 (germline): MGHDK, SYGVNS. The CDR3 DNA reads as TGTGCCAGCAGCTTAGGGGCCCGTCAGTATTCACCCCTCCACTTT. The encoded protein is CASSLGARQYSPLHF.

Many counts were recorded for this clonotype. The chain links TRBV11-2 to TRBJ1-3; weak D call: TRBD1 (5 bases). The germline V gene has CDR1 SGHAT and CDR2 FQNNGV. This CDR3 has 16 amino acids. V lost 4 bases and J 4 bases, leaving 17 bases between the germline ends. This CDR3 reads CASSSGTWRVGNTIYF. CDR3 nucleotide sequence: TGTGCCAGCAGCTCAGGGACTTGGAGAGTCGGAAACACCATATATTTT.

This clonotype was picked up one time. This sequence joins TRBV2 and TRBJ1-1, with 7 bases aligning to TRBD1. Germline loops: CDR1 SNHLY, CDR2 FYNNEI. This CDR3 region has 13 residues. In DNA form, the CDR3 reads TGTGCTAGCTTGAGGGGGCTCAACACTGAAGCTTTCTTT. Translation: CASLRGLNTEAFF.

This chain links TRBV5-1 with TRBJ1-2; no clear D. This CDR3 has 13 amino acids. With 4 bases removed from V and 12 bases from J, the gap between germline ends came to 19 bases. The germline CDR1 and CDR2 sequences are SGHRS and YFSETQ. CDR3 amino acids: CASSPTGVSGNTF. CDR3 bases: TGCGCCAGCAGCCCTACGGGCGTCTCTGGAAACACCTTC.

This clonotype turned up a few times. The chain recombines TRBV30 with TRBJ1-1, with unresolved D. The germline V and J ends were trimmed by 2 bases and 5 bases, with 9 bases remaining between them. Germline CDR1 reads GTSNPN; CDR2 reads SVGIG (reference sequence). The length of the CDR3 is 12 residues. CDR3 in DNA: TGTGCCTGGAGTCGGGGAGGGACTGAAGCTTTCTTT. Its translation is CAWSRGGTEAFF.

The rearrangement uses TRBV5-1 and TRBJ2-5; the D is unclear. Germline V CDR1 and CDR2: SGHRS, YFSETQ. Trimming removed 0 bases from V and 9 bases from J, with 15 bases in between. The CDR3 is made up of 14 amino acids. CDR3 nucleotides: TGCGCCAGCAGCTTGGGGCACGGCAATCAGCCCCAGTACTTC. Translated: CASSLGHGNQPQYF.

J is TRBJ2-5 and V is TRBV7-9; TRBD1 aligns across 9 bases. This CDR3 comprises 14 residues. Germline V gives CDR1 SEHNR, CDR2 FQNEAQ (reference sequence). The ends lost 5 bases at V and 5 bases at J; junction bases unmatched: 6. The CDR3 loop reads CASSHRDRDETQYF. The CDR3, as DNA: TGTGCCAGCAGCCACCGGGACAGGGATGAGACCCAGTACTTC.

This CDR3 is CASSRPGTDFSGANVLTF. CDR3 coding DNA: TGTGCCAGCAGTCGACCAGGGACAGATTTCTCTGGGGCCAACGTCCTGACTTTC. V and J are TRBV2 and TRBJ2-6, with 7 positions matching TRBD1. The germline V gene encodes CDR1 SNHLY and CDR2 FYNNEI. The trim removed 5 bases at V and 0 bases at J, leaving 10 bases unmatched. CDR3 size: 18 residues.

Only a few counts were recorded for this clonotype. The chain carries TRBV4-1 and TRBJ1-3, with D possibly being TRBD1 (5 bases). Germline-derived CDR1 and CDR2 are MGHRA and YSYEKL. V was trimmed by 2 bases and J by 3 bases, leaving 20 bases between them. This CDR3 is 18 amino acids long. CDR3 nucleotides: TGCGCCAGCAGCCAAACCCTTCCCTTGGCGGGGGATGGAAACACCATATATTTT. Its translation is CASSQTLPLAGDGNTIYF.

This clonotype appeared many times. V usage is TRBV29-1 and J usage is TRBJ1-2; TRBD1 is a possible D gene (6 bases). The CDR3 runs to 16 residues. The germline gives CDR1 SQVTM, CDR2 ANQGSEA. V was clipped by 4 bases and J by 3 bases, with 21 bases between them. The CDR3 here is CSVGPVQGRTHYGYTF. In nucleotides, the CDR3 is TGCAGCGTTGGGCCCGTACAGGGAAGGACCCACTATGGCTACACCTTC.

This sequence joins TRBV10-3 and TRBJ1-1; D ambiguous. V dropped 4 bases and J dropped 3 bases, with 9 bases sitting between them. The V gene's germline CDR1 is ENHRY and CDR2 SYGVKD. This CDR3 has 13 residues. In nucleotides, the CDR3 is TGTGCCATCAGTGGCGACGGTTACACTGAAGCTTTCTTT. It translates to CAISGDGYTEAFF.

This clonotype has a count of ten or more. The CDR3 region has the DNA TGTGCCAGCAGACAGGGACTGGGGGAGACCCAGTACTTC. It specifies CASRQGLGETQYF. The V and J genes are TRBV2 and TRBJ2-5, with D perhaps given as TRBD1 or TRBD2 (6 bases each). Per the germline V gene, CDR1 is SNHLY and CDR2 is FYNNEI. V shed 6 bases and J shed 5 bases, with 13 bases lying between them. The CDR3 consists of 13 residues.

This chain connects TRBV11-2 to TRBJ1-2; 8 bases are shared with TRBD1. The germline V gene encodes CDR1 SGHAT and CDR2 FQNNGV. The CDR3 spans 14 residues. Trimming removed 5 bases from V and 8 bases from J; junction bases left unmatched: 10. CDR3 nucleotides: TGTGCCAGCAGCCACCGGGACAGGAATGAAGGCTACACCTTC. Protein product: CASSHRDRNEGYTF.

This clonotype was observed at least ten times. The chain couples TRBV2 to TRBJ2-2; D may match TRBD1 or TRBD2 (5 bases each). The germline CDR1 and CDR2 sequences are SNHLY and FYNNEI. This CDR3 contains 15 residues. Trimming removed 6 bases from V and 5 bases from J, with 16 bases in between. For the CDR3, the DNA is TGTGCCAGCAGGGAGGACAACGCCCCAACCGGGGAGCTGTTTTTT. Translation gives CASREDNAPTGELFF.

The rearrangement uses TRBV12-3 or TRBV12-4 and TRBJ2-7; D is unclear. The CDR3 covers 14 residues. V was shortened by 3 bases and J by 4 bases, with 13 bases between the two germline ends. CDR3 protein: CASSFGRVEYEQYF. The CDR3 nucleotides are TGTGCCAGCAGTTTCGGGCGAGTTGAGTACGAGCAGTACTTC.

V and J are TRBV20-1 and TRBJ2-5, with TRBD2 matching over 14 bases. CDR3 length: 14 residues. Germline CDR1 is DFQATT and CDR2 is SNEGSKA (reference sequence). With 6 bases clipped from V and 3 bases from J, the junction kept 3 bases outside the gene matches. The DNA for the CDR3 is TGCAGTGCAGAGGGACTAGCGGGAGAAGAGACCCAGTACTTC. It translates to CSAEGLAGEETQYF.

This clonotype was observed many times. The chain uses TRBV5-6 and TRBJ2-7; D unclear. CDR1 is SGHDT and CDR2 is YYEEEE in the germline V gene. The CDR3 length is 14 residues. V dropped 1 base and J dropped 2 bases, with 10 bases sitting between them. The CDR3 nucleotides are TGTGCCAGCAGCTTGACTCAAGACCCCTACGAGCAGTACTTC. Its translation is CASSLTQDPYEQYF.

This clonotype was found many times. The gene calls are TRBV10-3 and TRBJ1-1; a possible D gene is TRBD1 (6 bases). The germline V and J ends were trimmed by 3 bases and 2 bases, with 13 bases remaining between them. There are 15 residues in the CDR3. The germline gives CDR1 ENHRY, CDR2 SYGVKD. CDR3 amino acids: CAISDLGGRNTEAFF. CDR3 in DNA: TGTGCCATCAGTGATCTCGGGGGGCGAAACACTGAAGCTTTCTTT.